This entry is about one T cell receptor (beta chain). Its antigen target is currently unknown. No base quality values were provided; no much bigger clone lies one nucleotide off. The data derive from a study of blood T cell repertoires in COVID-19 (dated by TCRdb to the early 2020s). Background on the whole study: Samples from collaborators originated in the United States, Italy and Spain and spanned both the acute and convalescent phases of COVID-19. Samples were obtained from the ongoing ImmuneRACE study (first 160 participants) and from 1,254 subjects provided by 6 global collaborators. The dataset comprised deeply sampled blood TCRbeta repertoires from subjects exposed to, actively infected with, or recovered from COVID-19. The prospective study material was composed of cDNA or gDNA derived from T cells, B-cell-depleted T cells, or PBMCs. Where available, HLA class I and class II types were obtained from metadata supplied by the sample provider rather than from assay-based typing. The repertoires were made available in a free public database intended to serve as a resource for research on the immune response to SARS-CoV-2. The sample metadata nearly always contained a de-identified subject ID, COVID-19 status, age in years and sex. General conclusions and limits of the study: The quantity of clinical and demographic metadata differed by source and by participant and was supplied without curation.

TCRbeta CDR3 regions were amplified from genomic DNA by means of the immunoSEQ Assay, a bias-controlled multiplex PCR. In the paper's pipeline: Within the assay, amplification of reference gene primers was used to estimate how many nucleated cells each sample contained. To quantify the absolute abundance of each unique TCRbeta CDR3 rearrangement, sequence reads were collapsed and filtered. For each sample, productive Simpson clonality was calculated as the square root of Simpson's diversity index across productive rearrangements. TCRdb re-hosts the immuneACCESS table, in-frame sequences only. Its copies lack some clones; in the studies checked, an unresolved V gene accounts for under half of them, and the cause for the rest is not known. D and trimming come from the DNA, and the V and J calls and clone size come from that table. This sample lists 80,000 to 100,000 clones; 82% were detected once. Of the sample, about a tenth falls within the top ten clones.

Each collaborating institution followed its own protocols to collect whole blood in K2EDTA tubes. For TCRbeta analysis, collaborator samples were shipped as frozen whole blood, as isolated PBMCs, or as DNA extracted from either sample type. Sequences were obtained from peripheral blood. This sequence originates from a man in his 70s with active or convalescent COVID-19.

CDR3 sequence: CASSGGERYEQYF. The nucleotide sequence reads TGTGCCAGTAGTGGAGGAGAACGTTACGAGCAGTACTTC. The chain employs TRBV19 and TRBJ2-7; 5 matching bases give a weak D call of TRBD2. The junction shows trimming of 5 bases on V and 4 bases on J, plus 12 bases between the germline ends. From cysteine to phenylalanine, the CDR3 is 13 amino acids long. Of all the DNA, just the CDR3 is kept, 39 bases in frame from base 1. Reading the germline V gene (reference sequence) gives CDR1 LNHDA and CDR2 SQIVND.